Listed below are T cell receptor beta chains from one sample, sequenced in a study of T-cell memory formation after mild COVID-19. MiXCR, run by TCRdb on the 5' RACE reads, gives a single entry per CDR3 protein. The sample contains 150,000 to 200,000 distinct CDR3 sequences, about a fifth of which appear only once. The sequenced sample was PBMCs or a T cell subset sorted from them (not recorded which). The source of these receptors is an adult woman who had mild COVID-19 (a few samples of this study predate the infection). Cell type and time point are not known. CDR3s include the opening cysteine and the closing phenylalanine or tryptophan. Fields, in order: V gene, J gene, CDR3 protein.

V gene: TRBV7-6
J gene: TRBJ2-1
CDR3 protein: CASSLFPGGVVNEQFF

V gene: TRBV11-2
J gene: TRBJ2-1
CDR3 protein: CASCQGQGAGEQFF

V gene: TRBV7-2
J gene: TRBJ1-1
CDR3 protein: CASFSGTTMNTEAFF

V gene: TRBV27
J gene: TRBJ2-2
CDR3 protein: CASSFTGGELFF

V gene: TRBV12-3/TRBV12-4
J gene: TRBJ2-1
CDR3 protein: CASSSGTPTYNEQFF

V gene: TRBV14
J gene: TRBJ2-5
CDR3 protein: CASSPTPTGTGETQYF

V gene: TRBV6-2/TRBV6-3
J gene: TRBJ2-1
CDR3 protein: CASSYPILAPSYNEQFF

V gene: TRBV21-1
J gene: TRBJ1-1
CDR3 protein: CARQAEAFF

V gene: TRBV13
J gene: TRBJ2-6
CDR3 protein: CASSPPGAGANVLTF

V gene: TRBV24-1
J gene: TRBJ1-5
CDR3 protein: CATSGDRGASNQPQHF

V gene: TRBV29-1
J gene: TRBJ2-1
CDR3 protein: CSVGGQGAHNEQFF

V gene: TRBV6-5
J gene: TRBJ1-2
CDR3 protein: CASSYSWGHYGYTF

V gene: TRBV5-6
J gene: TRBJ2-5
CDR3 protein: CASSPTGVETQYF

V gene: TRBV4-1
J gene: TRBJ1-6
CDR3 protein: CASSQAWTGDSSYNSPLHF

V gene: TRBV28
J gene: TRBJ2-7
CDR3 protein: CASRGQGRYEQYF

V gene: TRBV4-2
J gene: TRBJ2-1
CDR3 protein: CASSQDPLAGGVNEQFF

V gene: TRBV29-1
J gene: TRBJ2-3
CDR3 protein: CSVDTPGTDRDTQYF

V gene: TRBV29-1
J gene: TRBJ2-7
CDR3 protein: CSVEGTGTGSSYEQYF

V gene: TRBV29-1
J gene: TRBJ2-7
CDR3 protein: CSGQESYEQYF

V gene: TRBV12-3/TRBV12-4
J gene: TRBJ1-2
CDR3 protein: CASSPGTVYGYTF

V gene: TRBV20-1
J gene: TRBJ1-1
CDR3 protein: CSARDRGQGLPEAFF

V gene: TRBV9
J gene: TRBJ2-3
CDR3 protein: CASSTWDRVDTQYF

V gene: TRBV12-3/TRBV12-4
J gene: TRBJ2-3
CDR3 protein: CASGPTSGSTDTQYF

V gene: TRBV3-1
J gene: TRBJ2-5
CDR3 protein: CASSLTWETQYF

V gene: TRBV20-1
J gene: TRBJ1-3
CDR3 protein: CSARDLAGQGFPGNTIYF

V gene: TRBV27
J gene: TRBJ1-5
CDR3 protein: CASKTGSSNQPQHF

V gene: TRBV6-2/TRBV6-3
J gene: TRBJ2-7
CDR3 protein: CASSSGTTLNEQYF

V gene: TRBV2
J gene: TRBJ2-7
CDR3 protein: CASSESVGSYEQYF

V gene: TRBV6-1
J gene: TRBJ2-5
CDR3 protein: CASSEWRGGQETQYF

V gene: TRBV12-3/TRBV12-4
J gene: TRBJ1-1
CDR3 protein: CASSPTGGTFTEAFF

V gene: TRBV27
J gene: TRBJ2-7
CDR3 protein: CASSGRGGSYEQYF

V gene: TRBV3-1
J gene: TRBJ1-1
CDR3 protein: CASSQGTENTEAFF

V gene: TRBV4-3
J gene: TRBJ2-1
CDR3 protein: CASSQDLVGRDEQFF

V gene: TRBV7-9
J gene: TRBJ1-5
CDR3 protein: CASSYEREPQHF

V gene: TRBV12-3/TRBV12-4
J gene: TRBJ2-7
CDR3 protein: CASRAKDGGYYEQYF

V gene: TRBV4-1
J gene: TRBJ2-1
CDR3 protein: CASSQPGQGNEQFF

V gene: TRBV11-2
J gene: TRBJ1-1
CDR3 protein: CASSLETVTEAFF

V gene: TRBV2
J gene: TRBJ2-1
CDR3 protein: CASSEVGYNEQFF

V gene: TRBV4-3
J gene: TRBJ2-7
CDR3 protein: CASSQDYTTMHYEQYF

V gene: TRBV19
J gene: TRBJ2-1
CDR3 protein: CASRPGDRDSNEQFF

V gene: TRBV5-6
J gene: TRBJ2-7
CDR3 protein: CASSSVLEAGEYF

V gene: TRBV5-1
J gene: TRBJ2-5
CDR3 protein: CASSFVDETQYF

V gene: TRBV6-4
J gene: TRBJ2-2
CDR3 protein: CASRGAGDTGELFF

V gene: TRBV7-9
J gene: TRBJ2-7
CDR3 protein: CASSPIPGQGDEQYF

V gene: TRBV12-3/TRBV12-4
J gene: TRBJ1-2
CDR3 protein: CASRGLTRGHYGYTF

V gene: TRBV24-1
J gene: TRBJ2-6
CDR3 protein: CATSDAGANVLTF

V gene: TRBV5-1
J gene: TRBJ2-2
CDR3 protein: CASSLVWNPGELFF

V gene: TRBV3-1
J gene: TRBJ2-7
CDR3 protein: CASSRGDSSYEQYF

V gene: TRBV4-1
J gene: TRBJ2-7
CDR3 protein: CASSQGAAGSPYEQYF

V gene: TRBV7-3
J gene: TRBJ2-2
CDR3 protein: CASGIGNTGELFF

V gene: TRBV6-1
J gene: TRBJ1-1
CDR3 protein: CASSEAENTEAFF

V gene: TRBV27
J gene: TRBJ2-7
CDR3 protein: CASSLLTGIYEQYF

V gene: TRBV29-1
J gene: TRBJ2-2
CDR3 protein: CSVERETGANTGELFF

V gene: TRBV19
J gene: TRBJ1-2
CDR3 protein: CASSPGTGGYGYTF

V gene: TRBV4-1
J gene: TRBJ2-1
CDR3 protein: CASSRDISYNEQFF

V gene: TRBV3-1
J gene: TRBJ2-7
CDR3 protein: CASSQDGLAAGGLYEQYF

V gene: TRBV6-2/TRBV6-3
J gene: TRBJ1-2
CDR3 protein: CASIPRGDRYGYTF

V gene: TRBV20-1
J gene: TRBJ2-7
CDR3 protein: CSAVPRKLAGGYEQYF

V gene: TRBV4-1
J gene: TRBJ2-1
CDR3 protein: CASSQKTGNPYNEQFF